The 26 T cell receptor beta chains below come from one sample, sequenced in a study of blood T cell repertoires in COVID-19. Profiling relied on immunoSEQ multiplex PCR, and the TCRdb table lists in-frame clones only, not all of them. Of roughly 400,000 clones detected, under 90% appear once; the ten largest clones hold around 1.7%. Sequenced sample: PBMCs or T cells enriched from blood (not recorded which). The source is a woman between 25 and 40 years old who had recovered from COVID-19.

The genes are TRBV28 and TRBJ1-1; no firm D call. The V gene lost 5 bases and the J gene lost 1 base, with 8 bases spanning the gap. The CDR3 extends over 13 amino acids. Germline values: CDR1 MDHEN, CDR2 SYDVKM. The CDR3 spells CASSDKWNTEAFF. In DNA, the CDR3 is TGTGCCAGCAGTGACAAGTGGAACACTGAAGCTTTCTTT.

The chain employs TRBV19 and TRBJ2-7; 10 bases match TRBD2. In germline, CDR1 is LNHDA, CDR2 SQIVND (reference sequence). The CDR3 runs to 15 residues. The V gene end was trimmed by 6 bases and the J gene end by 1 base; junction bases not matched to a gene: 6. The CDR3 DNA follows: TGTGCCAGTAGGTTAGCGGGAGGAGTGTCCTACGAGCAGTACTTC. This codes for CASRLAGGVSYEQYF.

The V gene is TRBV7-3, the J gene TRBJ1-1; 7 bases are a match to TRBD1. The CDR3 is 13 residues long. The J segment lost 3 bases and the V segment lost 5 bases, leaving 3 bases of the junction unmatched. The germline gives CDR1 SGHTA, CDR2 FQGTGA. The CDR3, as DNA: TGTGCCAGCAGCCCGACAGGGTACACTGAAGCTTTCTTT. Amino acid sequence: CASSPTGYTEAFF.

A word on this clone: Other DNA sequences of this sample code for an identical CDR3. CDR3 in amino acids: CASSPTGSTEAFF. CDR3 nucleotides: TGTGCCAGCAGTCCTACTGGGAGCACTGAAGCTTTCTTT. The chain links TRBV6-5 to TRBJ1-1; D not certain. The germline V and J ends were trimmed by 5 bases and 4 bases, with 11 bases remaining between them. The CDR3 has 13 residues. The germline V gene encodes CDR1 MNHEY and CDR2 SVGAGI.

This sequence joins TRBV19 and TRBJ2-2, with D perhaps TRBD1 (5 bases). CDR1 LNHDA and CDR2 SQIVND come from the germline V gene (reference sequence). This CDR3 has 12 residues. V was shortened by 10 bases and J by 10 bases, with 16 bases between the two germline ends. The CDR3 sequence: CATTGNRVELFF. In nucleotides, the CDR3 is TGTGCCACCACAGGTAACCGGGTGGAGCTGTTTTTT.

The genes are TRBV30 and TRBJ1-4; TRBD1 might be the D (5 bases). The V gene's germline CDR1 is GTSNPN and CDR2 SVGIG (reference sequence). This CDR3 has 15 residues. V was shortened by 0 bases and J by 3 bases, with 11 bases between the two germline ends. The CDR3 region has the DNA TGTGCCTGGAGTGTAAGGGCAGGGTCTAATGAAAAACTGTTTTTT. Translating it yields CAWSVRAGSNEKLFF.

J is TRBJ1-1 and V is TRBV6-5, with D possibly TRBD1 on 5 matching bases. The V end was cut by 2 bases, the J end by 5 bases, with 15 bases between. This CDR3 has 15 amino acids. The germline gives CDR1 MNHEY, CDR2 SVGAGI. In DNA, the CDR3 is TGTGCCAGCAGTTACCGGGGCGGGAGGGGAACTGAAGCTTTCTTT. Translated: CASSYRGGRGTEAFF.

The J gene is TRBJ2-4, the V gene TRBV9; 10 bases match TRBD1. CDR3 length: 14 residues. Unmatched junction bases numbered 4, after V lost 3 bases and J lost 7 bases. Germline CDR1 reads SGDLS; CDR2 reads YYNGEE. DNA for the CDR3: TGTGCCAGCAGCGACGGGACAGGGGTGAACATTCAGTACTTC. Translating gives CASSDGTGVNIQYF.

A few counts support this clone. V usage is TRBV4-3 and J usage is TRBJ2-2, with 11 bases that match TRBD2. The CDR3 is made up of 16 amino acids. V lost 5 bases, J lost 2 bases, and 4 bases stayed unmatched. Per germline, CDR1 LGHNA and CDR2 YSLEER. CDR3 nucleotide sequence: TGCGCCAGCAGCGCGACTAGCGGGGACAACACCGGGGAGCTGTTTTTT. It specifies CASSATSGDNTGELFF.

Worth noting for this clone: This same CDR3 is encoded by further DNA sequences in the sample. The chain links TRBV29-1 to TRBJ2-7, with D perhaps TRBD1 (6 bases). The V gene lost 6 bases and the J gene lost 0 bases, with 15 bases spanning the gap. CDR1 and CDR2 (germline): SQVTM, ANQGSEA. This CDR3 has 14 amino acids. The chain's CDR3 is CSVTRDKVSYEQYF. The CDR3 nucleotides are TGCAGCGTAACCCGGGACAAAGTCTCCTACGAGCAGTACTTC.

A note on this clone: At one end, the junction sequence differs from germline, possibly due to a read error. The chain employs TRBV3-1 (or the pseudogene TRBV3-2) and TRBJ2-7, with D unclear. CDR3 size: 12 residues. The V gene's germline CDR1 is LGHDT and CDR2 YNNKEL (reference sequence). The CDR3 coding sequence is TGTGCCAGCAGCCAAGATGAGGAGTTATTGGACTTC. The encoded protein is CASSQDEELLDF.

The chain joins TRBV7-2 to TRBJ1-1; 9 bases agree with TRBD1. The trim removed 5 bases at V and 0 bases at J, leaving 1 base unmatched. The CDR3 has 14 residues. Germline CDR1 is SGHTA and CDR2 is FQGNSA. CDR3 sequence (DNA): TGTGCCAGCAGCAGGGACAGGGTGAACACTGAAGCTTTCTTT. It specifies CASSRDRVNTEAFF.

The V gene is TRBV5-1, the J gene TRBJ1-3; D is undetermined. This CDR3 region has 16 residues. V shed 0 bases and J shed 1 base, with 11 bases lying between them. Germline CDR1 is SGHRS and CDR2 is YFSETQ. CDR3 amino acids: CASSLGARESGNTIYF. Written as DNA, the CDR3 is TGCGCCAGCAGCTTGGGAGCTCGGGAATCTGGAAACACCATATATTTT.

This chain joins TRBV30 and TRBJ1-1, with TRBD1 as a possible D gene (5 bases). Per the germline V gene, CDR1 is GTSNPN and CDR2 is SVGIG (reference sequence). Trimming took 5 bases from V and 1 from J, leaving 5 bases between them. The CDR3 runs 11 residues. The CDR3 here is CAWGQNTEAFF. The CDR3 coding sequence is TGTGCCTGGGGACAGAACACTGAAGCTTTCTTT.

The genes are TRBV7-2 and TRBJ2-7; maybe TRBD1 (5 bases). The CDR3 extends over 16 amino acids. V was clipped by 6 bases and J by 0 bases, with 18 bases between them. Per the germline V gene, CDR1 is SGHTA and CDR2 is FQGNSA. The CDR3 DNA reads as TGTGCCAGCAGGCTATCGGCCACAGGAGTCTCCTACGAGCAGTACTTC. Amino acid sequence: CASRLSATGVSYEQYF.

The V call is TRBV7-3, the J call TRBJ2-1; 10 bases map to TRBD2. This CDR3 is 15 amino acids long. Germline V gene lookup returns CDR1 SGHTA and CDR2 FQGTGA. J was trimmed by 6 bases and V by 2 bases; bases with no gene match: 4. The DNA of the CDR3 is TGTGCCAGCAGCTTACTCAGGACTAGCGGCAATGAGCAGTTCTTC. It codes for CASSLLRTSGNEQFF. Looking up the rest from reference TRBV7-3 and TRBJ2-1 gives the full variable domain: GAGVSQTPSNKVTEKGKYVELRCDPISGHTALYWYRQSLGQGPEFLIYFQGTGAADDSGLPNDRFFAVRPEGSVSTLKIQRTERGDSAVYLCASSLLRTSGNEQFFGPGTRLTVL.

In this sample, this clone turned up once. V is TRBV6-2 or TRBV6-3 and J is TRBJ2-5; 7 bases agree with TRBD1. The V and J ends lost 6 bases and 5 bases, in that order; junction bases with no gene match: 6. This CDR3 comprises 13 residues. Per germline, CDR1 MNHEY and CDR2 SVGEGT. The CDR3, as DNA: TGTGCCAGCAGCCCGACAGGGTTGGAGACCCAGTACTTC. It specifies CASSPTGLETQYF.

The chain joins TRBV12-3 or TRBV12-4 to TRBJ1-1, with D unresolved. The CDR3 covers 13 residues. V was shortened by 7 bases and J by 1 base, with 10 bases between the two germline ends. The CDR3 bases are TGTGCCAGCACTTCGAGGGAGAACACTGAAGCTTTCTTT. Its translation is CASTSRENTEAFF.

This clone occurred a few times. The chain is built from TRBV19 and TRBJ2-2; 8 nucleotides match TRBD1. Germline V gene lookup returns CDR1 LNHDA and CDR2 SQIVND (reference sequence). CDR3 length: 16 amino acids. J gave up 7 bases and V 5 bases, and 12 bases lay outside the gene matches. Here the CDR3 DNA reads TGTGCCAGTAGTGCAAGCCCTCGACAGGGGAACGGGGAGCTGTTTTTT. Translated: CASSASPRQGNGELFF. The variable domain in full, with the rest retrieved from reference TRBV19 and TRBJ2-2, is DGGITQSPKYLFRKEGQNVTLSCEQNLNHDAMYWYRQDPGQGLRLIYYSQIVNDFQKGDIAEGYSVSREKKESFPLTVTSAQKNPTAFYLCASSASPRQGNGELFFGEGSRLTVL.

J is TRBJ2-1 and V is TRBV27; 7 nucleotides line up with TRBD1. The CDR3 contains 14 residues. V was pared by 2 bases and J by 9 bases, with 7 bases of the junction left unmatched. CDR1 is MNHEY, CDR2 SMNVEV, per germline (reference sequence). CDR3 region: CASSLRQGSLEQFF. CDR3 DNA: TGTGCCAGCAGTTTAAGACAGGGCAGCCTTGAGCAGTTCTTC.

In nucleotides, the CDR3 is TGTGCCAGCAGCCCCCGGGGGGTTAGCAATCAGCCCCAGCATTTT. Its protein is CASSPRGVSNQPQHF. The J gene is TRBJ1-5, the V gene TRBV7-9, with a possible D match to TRBD1 (5 bases). This CDR3 region has 15 residues. Germline V gene sequence: CDR1 SEHNR, CDR2 FQNEAQ (reference sequence). The V and J ends lost 5 bases and 0 bases respectively, with 11 bases between them.

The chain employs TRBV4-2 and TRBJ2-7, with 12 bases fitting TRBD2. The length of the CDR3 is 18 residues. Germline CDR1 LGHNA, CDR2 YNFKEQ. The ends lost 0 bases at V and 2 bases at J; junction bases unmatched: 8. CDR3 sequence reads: CASSQDAGTSGLTYEQYF. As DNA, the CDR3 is TGTGCCAGCAGCCAAGACGCAGGGACTAGCGGGCTGACCTACGAGCAGTACTTC.

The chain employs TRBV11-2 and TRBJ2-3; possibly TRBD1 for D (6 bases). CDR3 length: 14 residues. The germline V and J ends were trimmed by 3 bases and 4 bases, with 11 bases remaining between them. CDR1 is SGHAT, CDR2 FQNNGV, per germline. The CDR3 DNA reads TGTGCCAGCAGCTTGAACCCAGGGGCAGATACGCAGTATTTT. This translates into CASSLNPGADTQYF.

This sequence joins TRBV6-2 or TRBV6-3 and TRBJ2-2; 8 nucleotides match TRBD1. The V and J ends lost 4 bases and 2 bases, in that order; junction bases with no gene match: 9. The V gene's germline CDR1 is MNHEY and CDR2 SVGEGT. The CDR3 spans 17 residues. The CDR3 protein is CASSFLTGGTNTGELFF. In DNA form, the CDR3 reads TGTGCCAGCAGTTTCCTAACAGGGGGGACCAACACCGGGGAGCTGTTTTTT.

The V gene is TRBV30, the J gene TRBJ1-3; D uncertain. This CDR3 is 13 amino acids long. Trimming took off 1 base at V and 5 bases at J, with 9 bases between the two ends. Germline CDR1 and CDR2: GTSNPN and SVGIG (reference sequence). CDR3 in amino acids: CAWSGALRNTIYF. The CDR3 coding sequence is TGTGCCTGGAGTGGGGCTTTACGAAACACCATATATTTT.

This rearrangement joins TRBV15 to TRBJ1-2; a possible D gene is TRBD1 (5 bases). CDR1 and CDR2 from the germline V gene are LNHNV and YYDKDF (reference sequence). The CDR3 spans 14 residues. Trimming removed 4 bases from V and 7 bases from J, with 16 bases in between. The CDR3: CATSKGRAPVGYTF. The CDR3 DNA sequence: TGTGCCACCAGCAAGGGCAGGGCCCCTGTTGGCTACACCTTC.